These 19 T cell receptor beta chains originate from one sample sequenced in a study of blood T cell repertoires in COVID-19. TCRdb's table, derived via immunoSEQ multiplex PCR, lists solely in-frame clones and lacks some. The sample records about 190,000 clones, about 83% being singletons. The specimen sequenced was peripheral blood. These receptors all stem from a woman between 65 and 79 years old with active or convalescent COVID-19.

CDR3 residues: CASSHPREPLGDTQYF. CDR3 in DNA: TGTGCCAGCAGCCACCCTCGGGAGCCTTTGGGGGATACGCAGTATTTT. This chain uses TRBV5-4 with TRBJ2-3, with TRBD2 as a possible D gene (6 bases). The CDR3 sequence is 16 residues long. V was pared by 4 bases and J by 6 bases, with 21 bases between. In germline, CDR1 is SGHNT, CDR2 YYREEE (reference sequence). Using reference TRBV5-4 and TRBJ2-3 for the parts outside the CDR3, the full variable domain is ETGVTQSPTHLIKTRGQQVTLRCSSQSGHNTVSWYQQALGQGPQFIFQYYREEENGRGNFPPRFSGLQFPNYSSELNVNALELDDSALYLCASSHPREPLGDTQYFGPGTRLTVL.

In its sample, this clone was seen a few times. The V gene is TRBV12-3 or TRBV12-4, the J gene TRBJ1-6; no clear D gene. The germline V and J ends were trimmed by 4 bases and 12 bases, with 10 bases remaining between them. The CDR3 has 12 residues. The CDR3 loop reads CASSSPGEPLHF. In DNA, the CDR3 is TGTGCCAGCAGTTCCCCGGGTGAACCCCTCCACTTT.

This clone was seen just once. J is TRBJ2-5 and V is TRBV18, with a possible D match to TRBD1 (6 bases). Germline V lookup: CDR1 KGHSH, CDR2 LQKENI. This CDR3 spans 13 amino acids. Trimming removed 3 bases from V and 5 bases from J, with 10 bases in between. CDR3 sequence reads: CASSPAGVETQYF. The CDR3 DNA follows: TGTGCCAGCTCACCGGCAGGGGTGGAGACCCAGTACTTC.

The chain recombines TRBV9 with TRBJ1-2; possibly TRBD1 for D (6 bases). The CDR3 consists of 13 residues. V was clipped by 3 bases and J by 4 bases, with 10 bases between them. The germline V gene has CDR1 SGDLS and CDR2 YYNGEE. CDR3 loop: CASSDRVAYGYTF. The CDR3 DNA sequence: TGTGCCAGCAGCGACAGGGTCGCCTATGGCTACACCTTC.

This clone occurred a few times. The chain has TRBV3-1 (or the pseudogene TRBV3-2) and TRBJ1-2; no reliable D call. The CDR3 is 13 amino acids. Trimming pared 1 base from V and 7 bases from J, leaving 10 bases between. The V gene's germline CDR1 is LGHDT and CDR2 YNNKEL (reference sequence). The CDR3 spells CASSQVGGTGYTF. The CDR3 nucleotides read TGTGCCAGCAGCCAAGTCGGAGGTACTGGCTACACCTTC.

J is TRBJ2-1 and V is TRBV25-1; unclear D gene. Germline loops: CDR1 MGHDK, CDR2 SYGVNS. The CDR3 spans 15 residues. The ends were cut back, 0 bases at V and 8 bases at J, with 14 bases in the middle. The CDR3 protein is CASSEYELPRDEQFF. CDR3 bases: TGTGCCAGCAGTGAATATGAACTCCCTCGGGATGAGCAGTTCTTC. The complete variable domain, with remaining parts taken from reference TRBV25-1 and TRBJ2-1, reads EADIYQTPRYLVIGTGKKITLECSQTMGHDKMYWYQQDPGMELHLIHYSYGVNSTEKGDLSSESTVSRIRTEHFPLTLESARPSHTSQYLCASSEYELPRDEQFFGPGTRLTVL.

A single count supports this clone. The chain couples TRBV9 to TRBJ1-1; D is perhaps TRBD1 (5 bases). Germline-derived CDR1 and CDR2 are SGDLS and YYNGEE. This CDR3 is built from 14 residues. Trimming pared 4 bases from V and 4 bases from J, leaving 14 bases between. CDR3 in amino acids: CASSPGVGGTEAFF. The CDR3 DNA follows: TGTGCCAGCAGCCCGGGGGTTGGGGGCACTGAAGCTTTCTTT.

The chain is built from TRBV6-6 and TRBJ2-7; 10 nucleotides align to TRBD2. The CDR3 length is 15 residues. The trim removed 2 bases at V and 5 bases at J, leaving 6 bases unmatched. CDR1 MNHNY and CDR2 SVGAGI come from the germline V gene (reference sequence). This CDR3 reads CASSYKASGSHEQYF. CDR3 DNA sequence: TGTGCCAGCAGTTACAAAGCTAGCGGGAGCCACGAGCAGTACTTC.

This chain links TRBV6-5 with TRBJ2-7; TRBD1 aligns across 9 bases. Germline trimming cut 0 bases from V and 3 bases from J; bases unmatched to any gene: 6. Germline-derived CDR1 and CDR2 are MNHEY and SVGAGI. CDR3 length: 16 amino acids. The chain's CDR3 is CASSYSSGQGGYEQYF. The CDR3 DNA reads TGTGCCAGCAGTTACTCGTCGGGACAGGGAGGCTACGAGCAGTACTTC.

This chain links TRBV18 with TRBJ1-2; perhaps TRBD1 as D (5 bases). Trimming cost V 6 bases and J 4 bases, with 15 bases left between them. Germline assignment: CDR1 KGHSH and CDR2 LQKENI. The CDR3 totals 14 residues. The CDR3 DNA sequence: TGTGCCAGCTCCCCTGCCCGGGACTCCTATGGCTACACCTTC. Translating gives CASSPARDSYGYTF.

Notes on this clone: A much bigger clone sits one base away, suggesting this may be a read error. The chain recombines TRBV19 with TRBJ1-6, with D possibly TRBD1 on 5 matching bases. This CDR3 spans 16 amino acids. Germline lookup yields CDR1 LNHDA and CDR2 SQIVND (reference sequence). Trimming shortened V by 6 bases and J by 0 bases, and 12 bases separated the two germline ends. CDR3 region: CASSTDIRSYNSPLHF. For the CDR3, the DNA is TGTGCCAGTAGCACGGACATACGCTCCTATAATTCACCCCTCCACTTT.

V is TRBV6-6 and J is TRBJ2-1; 10 bases are a match to TRBD2. There are 14 residues in the CDR3. J was trimmed by 7 bases and V by 7 bases; bases with no gene match: 7. The germline V gene encodes CDR1 MNHNY and CDR2 SVGAGI (reference sequence). The CDR3: CASTLAGVNNEQFF. The DNA of the CDR3 is TGTGCCAGCACCCTAGCGGGAGTGAATAATGAGCAGTTCTTC.

The chain links TRBV19 to TRBJ2-3, with D unresolved. The CDR3 length is 16 residues. The germline gives CDR1 LNHDA, CDR2 SQIVND (reference sequence). V shed 6 bases and J shed 1 base, with 17 bases lying between them. CDR3 in amino acids: CASRAIRSTGTDTQYF. The CDR3 DNA follows: TGTGCCAGTAGAGCCATACGGAGTACCGGCACAGATACGCAGTATTTT.

CDR3 sequence: CASSGGDRVTGELFF. DNA of the CDR3: TGTGCCAGTAGTGGGGGGGACAGGGTTACCGGGGAGCTGTTTTTT. The V call is TRBV19, the J call TRBJ2-2; 9 positions match TRBD1. Germline CDR1 is LNHDA and CDR2 is SQIVND (reference sequence). The CDR3 covers 15 residues. V dropped 5 bases and J dropped 5; count of bases not matched to a gene: 6.

The table lists this clone with a few counts. One end of the junction does not line up with germline, which may come from a read error. The genes are TRBV11-2 and TRBJ1-6; maybe TRBD1 (6 bases). The CDR3 spans 14 residues. Germline V lookup: CDR1 SGHAT, CDR2 FQNNGV. The CDR3 reads CASSLGGLNSPLHF. The CDR3 DNA follows: TGTGCCAGCAGTTTAGGGGGGCTTAATTCACCCCTCCACTTT.

The chain has TRBV7-9 and TRBJ2-3; TRBD1 matches 8 bases. Germline lookup yields CDR1 SEHNR and CDR2 FQNEAQ (reference sequence). CDR3 size: 15 residues. V shed 2 bases, J shed 5 bases, and the junction held 6 bases outside the gene matches. This chain's CDR3 is CASSLRQGAVDTQYF. CDR3 DNA: TGTGCCAGCAGCTTACGGCAGGGGGCCGTAGATACGCAGTATTTT.

The CDR3 region is CASSLFRDSSYEQYF. The DNA of the CDR3 is TGTGCCAGCAGTTTATTTAGGGACTCATCCTACGAGCAGTACTTC. The V call is TRBV28, the J call TRBJ2-7; tentatively, D is TRBD2 (6 bases). Trimming took 1 base from V and 1 from J, leaving 11 bases between them. Germline V lookup: CDR1 MDHEN, CDR2 SYDVKM. CDR3 length: 15 residues.

The CDR3 is CASSLAIQGSLGYTF. The DNA for the CDR3 is TGTGCCAGCAGCTTGGCTATCCAGGGTTCCTTGGGCTACACCTTC. The rearrangement joins TRBV5-4 to TRBJ1-2, with D maybe TRBD1 (5 bases). Germline V gene data show CDR1 as SGHNT and CDR2 as YYREEE (reference sequence). Trimming removed 0 bases at V and 8 bases at J, with 17 bases between. The length of the CDR3 is 15 residues.

V is TRBV19 and J is TRBJ2-1, with 7 bases aligning to TRBD2. The V segment lost 6 bases and the J segment 3 bases; nucleotides outside the gene matches: 11. Germline V gene data show CDR1 as LNHDA and CDR2 as SQIVND (reference sequence). The CDR3 runs 16 residues. CDR3 nucleotides: TGTGCCAGTAGCCCTTTAGGACGGGGGGACTACAATGAGCAGTTCTTC. Translated, it gives CASSPLGRGDYNEQFF. Full variable domain (remainder filled in from reference TRBV19 and TRBJ2-1): DGGITQSPKYLFRKEGQNVTLSCEQNLNHDAMYWYRQDPGQGLRLIYYSQIVNDFQKGDIAEGYSVSREKKESFPLTVTSAQKNPTAFYLCASSPLGRGDYNEQFFGPGTRLTVL.